Each of the 5 T cell receptor beta chains below was sequenced from the same sample in a study of breast tumors, draining lymph nodes, adjacent tissues. Samples came from axillary lymph nodes draining the breast cancer. TCRdb analysed the multiplex PCR reads with MiXCR anew, one entry per CDR3 protein. The data contain 200,000 to 300,000 distinct CDR3 sequences, over 25% of them singletons. Sequencing used axillary lymph node tissue. Every receptor here comes from a female donor with breast cancer. Some clones in this sample may be carry-over from other donors' samples.

This clonotype appeared many times. The chain is built from TRBV2 and TRBJ2-1; no definite D call. Trimming cost V 7 bases and J 4 bases, with 8 bases left between them. Germline-derived CDR1 and CDR2 are SNHLY and FYNNEI. The CDR3 is 12 residues long. In DNA form, the CDR3 reads TGTGCCAGCACTGCTACATACAATGAGCAGTTCTTC. It codes for CASTATYNEQFF.

This clonotype has ten or more counts. J is TRBJ2-5 and V is TRBV11-3, with D unresolved. V dropped 2 bases and J dropped 10 bases, with 8 bases sitting between them. CDR3 length: 11 residues. CDR1 is SGHNT and CDR2 is YENEEA in the germline V gene. The CDR3 region has the DNA TGTGCCAGCAGCTTACAAGGGAACCAGTACTTC. Translated, it gives CASSLQGNQYF.

This clonotype was counted only a few times. This rearrangement joins TRBV6-6 to TRBJ2-7, with D maybe TRBD2 (6 bases). Trimming shortened V by 6 bases and J by 0 bases, and 18 bases separated the two germline ends. Germline CDR1 MNHNY, CDR2 SVGAGI (reference sequence). CDR3 size: 16 residues. The CDR3 DNA follows: TGTGCCAGCAGGGGGGGTGGTTGGACTAACTCCTACGAGCAGTACTTC. As protein: CASRGGGWTNSYEQYF.

Details on this clonotype: A much larger clonotype is one base distant, so this may be a read error. The chain combines TRBV20-1 with TRBJ1-4; no clear D gene. Germline loops: CDR1 DFQATT, CDR2 SNEGSKA (reference sequence). The CDR3 has 14 amino acids. The CDR3 coding sequence is TGCAGTGCTAGATTTGCCGAGAAGAATGAAAAACTGCTTTTT. Its protein product is CSARFAEKNEKLLF.

V gene TRBV7-2 combines with J gene TRBJ1-1; D remains unclear. Per germline, CDR1 SGHTA and CDR2 FQGNSA. CDR3 length: 14 residues. Trimming removed 2 bases at V and 2 bases at J, with 9 bases between. The CDR3 here is CASSLSAKNTEAFF. The CDR3 nucleotides read TGTGCCAGCAGCTTATCGGCCAAAAACACTGAAGCTTTCTTT.